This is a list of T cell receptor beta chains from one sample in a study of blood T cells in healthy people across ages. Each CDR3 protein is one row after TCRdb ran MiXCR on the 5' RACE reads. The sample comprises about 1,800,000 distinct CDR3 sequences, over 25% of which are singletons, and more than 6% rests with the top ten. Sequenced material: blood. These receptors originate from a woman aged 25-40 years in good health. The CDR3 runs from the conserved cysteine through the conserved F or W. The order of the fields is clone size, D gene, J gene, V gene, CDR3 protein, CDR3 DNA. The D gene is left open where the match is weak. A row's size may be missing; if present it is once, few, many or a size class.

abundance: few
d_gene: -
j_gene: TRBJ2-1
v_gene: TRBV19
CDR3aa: CASVTRGLGRENEQFF
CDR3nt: TGTGCCAGTGTCACGAGGGGTCTCGGCAGAGAAAATGAGCAGTTCTTC

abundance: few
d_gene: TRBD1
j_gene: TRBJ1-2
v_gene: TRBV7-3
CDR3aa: CASSLYPDRDRINYGYTF
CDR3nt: TGTGCCAGCAGCTTATACCCCGACCGGGACAGGATTAACTATGGCTACACCTTC

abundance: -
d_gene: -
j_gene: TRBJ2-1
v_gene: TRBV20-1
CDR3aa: CSAKRDPTYEQFF
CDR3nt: TGCAGTGCTAAACGGGACCCCACCTACGAGCAGTTCTTC

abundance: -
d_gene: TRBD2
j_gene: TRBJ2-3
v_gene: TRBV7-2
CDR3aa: CASSLVRRASGRTDTQYF
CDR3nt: TGTGCCAGCAGCTTAGTGAGACGGGCTAGCGGGAGGACAGATACGCAGTATTTT

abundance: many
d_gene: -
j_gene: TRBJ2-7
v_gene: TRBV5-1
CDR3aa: CASSFGDGYEQYF
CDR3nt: TGCGCCAGCAGCTTCGGGGACGGCTACGAGCAGTACTTC

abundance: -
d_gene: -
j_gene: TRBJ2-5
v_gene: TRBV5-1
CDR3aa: CASSSPHGRLQETQYF
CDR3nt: TGCGCCAGCAGCTCCCCACACGGCAGGCTTCAAGAGACCCAGTACTTC

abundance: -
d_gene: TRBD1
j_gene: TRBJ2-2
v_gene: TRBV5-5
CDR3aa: CASIRTGGSSGELFF
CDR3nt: TGTGCCAGCATCCGGACAGGGGGTTCTTCCGGGGAGCTGTTTTTT

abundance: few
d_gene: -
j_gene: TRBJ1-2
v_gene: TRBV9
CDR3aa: CASSVGPGGNYGYTF
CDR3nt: TGTGCCAGCAGCGTAGGCCCCGGGGGCAACTATGGCTACACCTTC

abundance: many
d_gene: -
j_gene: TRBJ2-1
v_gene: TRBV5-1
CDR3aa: CASSRGNEQFF
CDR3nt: TGTGCCAGCAGCAGGGGCAATGAGCAGTTCTTC

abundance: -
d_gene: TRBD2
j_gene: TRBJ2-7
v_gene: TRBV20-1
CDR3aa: CSARDRQPTSGRADEQYF
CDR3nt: TGCAGTGCTAGAGATCGACAACCGACTAGCGGGAGGGCCGACGAGCAGTACTTC

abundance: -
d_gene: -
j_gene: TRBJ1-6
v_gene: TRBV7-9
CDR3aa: CASRALLSPGSPLHF
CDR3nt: TGTGCCAGCCGGGCCCTGCTTTCCCCAGGGTCACCCCTCCACTTT

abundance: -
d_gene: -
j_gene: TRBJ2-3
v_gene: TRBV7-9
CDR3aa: CASSQEGVTDTQYF
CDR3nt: TGTGCCAGCAGCCAAGAGGGAGTAACAGATACGCAGTATTTT

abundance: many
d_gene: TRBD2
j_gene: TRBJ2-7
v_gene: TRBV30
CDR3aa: CAWSPGTSGRVWYF
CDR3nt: TGTGCCTGGAGTCCCGGGACTAGCGGGAGGGTATGGTACTTC

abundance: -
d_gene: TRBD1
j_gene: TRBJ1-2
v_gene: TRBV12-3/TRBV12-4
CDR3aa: CASSRQGAYYGYTF
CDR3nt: TGTGCCAGCAGCCGACAGGGGGCTTATTATGGCTACACCTTC

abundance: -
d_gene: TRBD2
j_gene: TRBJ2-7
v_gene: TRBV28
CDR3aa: CASSEGLAGGLEQYF
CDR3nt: TGTGCCAGCAGTGAAGGACTAGCGGGGGGCCTCGAGCAGTACTTC

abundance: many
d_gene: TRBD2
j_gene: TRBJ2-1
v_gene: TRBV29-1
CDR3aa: CSVRTSGFNEQFF
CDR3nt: TGCAGCGTCCGGACTAGCGGGTTTAATGAGCAGTTCTTC

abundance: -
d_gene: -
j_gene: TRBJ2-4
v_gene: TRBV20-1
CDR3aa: CSARDRETSGNIQYF
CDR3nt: TGCAGTGCTAGAGATCGGGAGACGTCCGGAAACATTCAGTACTTC

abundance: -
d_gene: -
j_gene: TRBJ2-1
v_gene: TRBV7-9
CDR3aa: CASSSPGGSPDEQFF
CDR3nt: TGTGCCAGCAGCTCACCTGGGGGTAGCCCGGATGAGCAGTTCTTC

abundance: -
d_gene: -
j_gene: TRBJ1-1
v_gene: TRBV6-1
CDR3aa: CASKRVVDRWAEAFF
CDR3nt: TGTGCCAGCAAACGGGTGGTGGACCGTTGGGCTGAAGCTTTCTTT

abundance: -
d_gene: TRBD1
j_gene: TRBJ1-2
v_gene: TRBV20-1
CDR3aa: CSARPRDSLGGYTF
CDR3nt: TGCAGTGCTAGACCCCGGGACAGCTTGGGCGGCTACACCTTC

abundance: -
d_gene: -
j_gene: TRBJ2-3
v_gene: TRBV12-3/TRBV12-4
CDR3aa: CASSPRTPDTQYF
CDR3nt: TGTGCCAGCAGTCCCCGAACACCAGATACGCAGTATTTT

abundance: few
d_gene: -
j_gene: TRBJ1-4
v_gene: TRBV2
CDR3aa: CASRWGGEREKLFF
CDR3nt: TGTGCCAGCAGATGGGGAGGGGAGAGGGAAAAACTGTTTTTT